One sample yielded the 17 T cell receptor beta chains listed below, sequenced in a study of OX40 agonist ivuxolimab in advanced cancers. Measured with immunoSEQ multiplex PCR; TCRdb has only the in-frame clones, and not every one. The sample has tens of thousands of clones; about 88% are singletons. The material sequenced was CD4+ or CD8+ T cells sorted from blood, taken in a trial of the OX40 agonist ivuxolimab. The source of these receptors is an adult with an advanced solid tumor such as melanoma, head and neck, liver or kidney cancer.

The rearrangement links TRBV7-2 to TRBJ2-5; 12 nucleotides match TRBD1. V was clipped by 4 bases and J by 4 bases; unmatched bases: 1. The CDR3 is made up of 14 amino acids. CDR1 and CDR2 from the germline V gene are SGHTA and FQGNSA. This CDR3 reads CASSSGQGAETQYF. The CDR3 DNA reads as TGTGCCAGCAGCTCGGGACAGGGGGCAGAGACCCAGTACTTC.

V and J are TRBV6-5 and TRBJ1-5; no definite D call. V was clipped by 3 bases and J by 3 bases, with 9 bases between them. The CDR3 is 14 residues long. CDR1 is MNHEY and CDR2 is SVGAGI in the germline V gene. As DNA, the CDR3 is TGTGCCAGCAGTTATCCTTACAACAATCAGCCCCAGCATTTT. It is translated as CASSYPYNNQPQHF.

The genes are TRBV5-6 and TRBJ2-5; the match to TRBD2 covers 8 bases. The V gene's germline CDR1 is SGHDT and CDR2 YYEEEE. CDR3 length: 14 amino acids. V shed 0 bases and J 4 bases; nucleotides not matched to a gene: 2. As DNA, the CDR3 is TGTGCCAGCAGCTTGGCGGGAGGGCGAGAGACCCAGTACTTC. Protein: CASSLAGGRETQYF.

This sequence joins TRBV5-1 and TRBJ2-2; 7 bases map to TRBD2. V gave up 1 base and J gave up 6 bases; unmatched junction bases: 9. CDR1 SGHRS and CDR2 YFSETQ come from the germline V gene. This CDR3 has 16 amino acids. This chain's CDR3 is CASSLREVSGAGELFF. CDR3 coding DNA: TGCGCCAGCAGCTTGCGAGAAGTCAGCGGGGCCGGGGAGCTGTTTTTT.

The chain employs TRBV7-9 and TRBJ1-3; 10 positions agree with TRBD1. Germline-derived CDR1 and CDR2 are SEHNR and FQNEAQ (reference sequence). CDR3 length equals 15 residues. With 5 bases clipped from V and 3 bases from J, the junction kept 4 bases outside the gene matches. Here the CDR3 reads CASSTTGGDGNTIYF. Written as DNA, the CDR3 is TGTGCCAGCAGCACGACAGGGGGCGATGGAAACACCATATATTTT.

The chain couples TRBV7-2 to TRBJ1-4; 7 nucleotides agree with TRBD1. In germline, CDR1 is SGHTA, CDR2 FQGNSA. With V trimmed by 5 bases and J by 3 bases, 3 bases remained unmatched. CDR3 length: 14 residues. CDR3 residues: CASSNRGSNEKLFF. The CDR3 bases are TGTGCCAGCAGCAACAGGGGTTCTAATGAAAAACTGTTTTTT.

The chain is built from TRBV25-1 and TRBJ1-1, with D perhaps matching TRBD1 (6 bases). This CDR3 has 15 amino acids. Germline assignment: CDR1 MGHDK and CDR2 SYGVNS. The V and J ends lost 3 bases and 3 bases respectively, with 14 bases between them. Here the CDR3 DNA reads TGTGCCAGCAGTGAGACAGGCCGGTGGGACACTGAAGCTTTCTTT. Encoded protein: CASSETGRWDTEAFF.

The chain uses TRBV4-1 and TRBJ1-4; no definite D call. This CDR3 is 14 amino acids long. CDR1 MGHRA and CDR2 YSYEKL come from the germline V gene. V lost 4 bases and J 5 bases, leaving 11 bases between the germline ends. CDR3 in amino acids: CASSRGPDNEKLFF. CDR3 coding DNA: TGCGCCAGCAGCCGCGGGCCCGACAATGAAAAACTGTTTTTT.

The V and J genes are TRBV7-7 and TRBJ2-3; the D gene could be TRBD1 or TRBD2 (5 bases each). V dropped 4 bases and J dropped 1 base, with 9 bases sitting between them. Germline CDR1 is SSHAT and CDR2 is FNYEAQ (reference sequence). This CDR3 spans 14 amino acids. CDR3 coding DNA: TGTGCCAGCAGCTGGGGACCCGGCACAGATACGCAGTATTTT. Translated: CASSWGPGTDTQYF.

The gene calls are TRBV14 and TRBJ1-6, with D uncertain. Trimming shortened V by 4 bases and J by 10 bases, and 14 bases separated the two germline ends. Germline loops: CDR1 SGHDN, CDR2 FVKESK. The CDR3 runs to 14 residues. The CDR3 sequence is CASSLTKSGSPLHF. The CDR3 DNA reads TGTGCCAGCAGCCTAACGAAGAGCGGGTCACCCCTCCACTTT.

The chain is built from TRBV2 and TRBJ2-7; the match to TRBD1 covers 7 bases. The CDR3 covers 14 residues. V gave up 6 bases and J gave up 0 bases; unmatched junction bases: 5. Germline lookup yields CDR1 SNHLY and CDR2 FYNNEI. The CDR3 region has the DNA TGTGCCAGCAGACGGACAGGCTTCTCCTACGAGCAGTACTTC. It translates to CASRRTGFSYEQYF.

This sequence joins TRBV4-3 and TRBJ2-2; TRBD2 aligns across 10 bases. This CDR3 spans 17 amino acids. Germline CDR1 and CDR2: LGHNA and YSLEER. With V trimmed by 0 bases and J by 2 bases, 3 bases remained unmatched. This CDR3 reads CASSQEPSGRNTGELFF. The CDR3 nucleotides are TGCGCCAGCAGCCAAGAACCTAGCGGGAGAAACACCGGGGAGCTGTTTTTT.

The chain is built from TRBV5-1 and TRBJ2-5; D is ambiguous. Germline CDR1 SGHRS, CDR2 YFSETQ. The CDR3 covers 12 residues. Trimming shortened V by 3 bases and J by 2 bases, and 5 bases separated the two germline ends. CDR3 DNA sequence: TGCGCCAGCAGCTCCCAGCAAGAGACCCAGTACTTC. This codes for CASSSQQETQYF.

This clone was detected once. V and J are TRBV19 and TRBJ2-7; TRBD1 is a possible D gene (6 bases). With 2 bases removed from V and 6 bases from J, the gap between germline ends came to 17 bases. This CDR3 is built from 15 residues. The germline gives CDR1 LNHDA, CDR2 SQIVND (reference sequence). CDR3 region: CASSISSQGSGEQYF. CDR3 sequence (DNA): TGTGCCAGTAGTATAAGTTCACAGGGCTCCGGCGAGCAGTACTTC.

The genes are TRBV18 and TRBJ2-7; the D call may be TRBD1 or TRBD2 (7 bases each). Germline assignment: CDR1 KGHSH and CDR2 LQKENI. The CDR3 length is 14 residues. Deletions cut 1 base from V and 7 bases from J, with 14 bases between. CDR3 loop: CASSPQGAAGEQYF. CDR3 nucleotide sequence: TGTGCCAGCTCACCACAGGGGGCAGCGGGGGAGCAGTACTTC.

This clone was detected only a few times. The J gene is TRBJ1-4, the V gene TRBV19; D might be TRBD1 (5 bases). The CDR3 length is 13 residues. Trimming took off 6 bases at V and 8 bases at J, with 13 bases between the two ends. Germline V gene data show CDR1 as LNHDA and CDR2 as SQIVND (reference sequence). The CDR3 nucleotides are TGTGCCAGTAGCGCCAGGGATAAGGAAAAACTGTTTTTT. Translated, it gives CASSARDKEKLFF.

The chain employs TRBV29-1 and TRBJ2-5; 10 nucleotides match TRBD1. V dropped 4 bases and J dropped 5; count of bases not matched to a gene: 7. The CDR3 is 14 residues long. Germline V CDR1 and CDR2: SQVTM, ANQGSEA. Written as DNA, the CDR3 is TGCAGCGTTGGTAAAGGGACAGGGGTGGAGACCCAGTACTTC. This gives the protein CSVGKGTGVETQYF. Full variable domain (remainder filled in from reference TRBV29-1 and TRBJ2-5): SAVISQKPSRDICQRGTSLTIQCQVDSQVTMMFWYRQQPGQSLTLIATANQGSEATYESGFVIDKFPISRPNLTFSTLTVSNMSPEDSSIYLCSVGKGTGVETQYFGPGTRLLVL.